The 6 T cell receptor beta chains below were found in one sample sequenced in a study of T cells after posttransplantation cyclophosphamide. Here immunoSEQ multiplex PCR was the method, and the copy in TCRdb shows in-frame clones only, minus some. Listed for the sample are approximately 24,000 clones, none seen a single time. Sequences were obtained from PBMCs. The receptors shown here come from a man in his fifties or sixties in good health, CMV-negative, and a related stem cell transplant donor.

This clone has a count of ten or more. The CDR3 sequence: CASRPDWSVDQYF. The CDR3 region has the DNA TGTGCCAGCAGACCGGACTGGAGTGTCGACCAGTACTTC. The chain couples TRBV5-4 to TRBJ2-5, with a possible D match to TRBD2 (5 bases). The length of the CDR3 is 13 residues. CDR1 and CDR2 from the germline V gene are SGHNT and YYREEE (reference sequence). Trimming pared 5 bases from V and 10 bases from J, leaving 18 bases between.

CDR3 protein: CASSRDRGPQFSYNEQFF. CDR3 nucleotide sequence: TGTGCCAGCTCACGGGACAGGGGGCCCCAATTTTCCTACAATGAGCAGTTCTTC. This chain connects TRBV18 to TRBJ2-1; 12 nucleotides align to TRBD1. Trimming removed 4 bases from V and 1 base from J; junction bases left unmatched: 8. The CDR3 is made up of 18 amino acids. In germline, CDR1 is KGHSH, CDR2 LQKENI.

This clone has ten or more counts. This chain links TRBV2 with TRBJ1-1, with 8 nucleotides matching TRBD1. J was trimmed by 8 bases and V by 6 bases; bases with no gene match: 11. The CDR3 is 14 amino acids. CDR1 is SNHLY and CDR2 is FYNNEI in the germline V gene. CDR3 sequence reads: CASSSVQGAPEAFF. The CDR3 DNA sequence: TGTGCCAGCAGCAGCGTCCAGGGGGCGCCGGAAGCTTTCTTT.

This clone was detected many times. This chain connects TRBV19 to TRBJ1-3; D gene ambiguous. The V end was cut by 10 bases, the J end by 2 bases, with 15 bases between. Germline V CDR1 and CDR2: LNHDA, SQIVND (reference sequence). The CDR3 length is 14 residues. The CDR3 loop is CATARGTAGNTIYF. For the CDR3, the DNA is TGTGCCACCGCACGGGGAACAGCTGGAAACACCATATATTTT.

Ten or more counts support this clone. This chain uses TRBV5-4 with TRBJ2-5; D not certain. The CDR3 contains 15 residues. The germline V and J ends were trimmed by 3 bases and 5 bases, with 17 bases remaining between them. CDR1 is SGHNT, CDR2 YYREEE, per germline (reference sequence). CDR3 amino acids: CASSSIPRSRETQYF. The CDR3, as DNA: TGTGCCAGCAGCTCGATACCCAGATCCAGGGAGACCCAGTACTTC.

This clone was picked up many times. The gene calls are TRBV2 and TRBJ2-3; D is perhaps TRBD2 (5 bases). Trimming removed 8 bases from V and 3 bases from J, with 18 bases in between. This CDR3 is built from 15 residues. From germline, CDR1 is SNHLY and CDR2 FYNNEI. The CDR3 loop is CASVDQGGETDTQYF. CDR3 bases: TGTGCCAGCGTGGACCAAGGAGGTGAGACAGATACGCAGTATTTT.